The entry below gives a single T cell receptor beta chain sequence along with its context. The antigen remains unidentified. Preparation of the TCRbeta library was carried out with unique molecular identifiers. From the PCR reads, TCRdb called clonotypes with MiXCR, one entry per CDR3 protein. This table has hundreds of thousands of distinct CDR3 sequences, under 15% appearing once. The entry originates in a study of T-cell reconstitution after alpha-beta-depleted transplantation in children. Study-level points and caveats: Reports say that about two months after transplant, the alpha-beta T cells came out of several hundred graft clones that had expanded.

Sample: PBMCs, taken before TCRalphabeta/CD19-depleted stem cell transplant. This clonotype was sampled from a girl aged 2 to 9 with congenital amegakaryocytic thrombocytopenia, due to receive a stem cell transplant.

The CDR3 DNA reads as TGTGCCAGCAGTGCAGGGGAGAGTGATGAGCAGTTCTTC. Protein product: CASSAGESDEQFF. The chain joins TRBV12-3 or TRBV12-4 to TRBJ2-1; D possibly corresponds to TRBD1 (6 bases). With 5 bases removed from V and 8 bases from J, the gap between germline ends came to 13 bases. This CDR3 is built from 13 residues.